The 8 T cell receptor beta chains listed next were all sequenced from one sample in a study of naive and memory T cell subsets. An equimolar mix of two oligonucleotides served as the beta constant-region primer for TRBC1 and TRBC2. Four rounds of PCR amplified the ligated cDNA using nested alpha and beta constant-region primers plus SP2. MiXCR was run by TCRdb on the UMI-ligation and nested PCR reads, yielding one entry per CDR3 protein. This sample carries around 130,000 distinct CDR3 sequences, roughly 36% of them seen once, and the ten largest clones take approximately 0.9%. The source material was central memory CD4+ T cells from blood. These TCRs come from a human donor in good health.

The chain carries TRBV18 and TRBJ2-5, with D perhaps TRBD1 (6 bases). The CDR3 extends over 15 amino acids. In germline, CDR1 is KGHSH, CDR2 LQKENI. V lost 1 base to trimming and J lost 2 bases, with 11 bases between them. The chain's CDR3 is CASSPQGHSQETQYF. DNA of the CDR3: TGTGCCAGCTCACCACAGGGACACTCTCAAGAGACCCAGTACTTC.

The J gene is TRBJ2-1, the V gene TRBV7-9; 8 bases are a match to TRBD1. The V segment lost 0 bases and the J segment 7 bases; nucleotides outside the gene matches: 5. The CDR3 has 15 residues. Germline CDR1 SEHNR, CDR2 FQNEAQ (reference sequence). The CDR3 is CASSLAQGAWNEQFF. CDR3 coding DNA: TGTGCCAGCAGCTTAGCGCAGGGGGCATGGAATGAGCAGTTCTTC. The variable domain in full, completed from reference TRBV7-9 and TRBJ2-1, reads DTGVSQNPRHKITKRGQNVTFRCDPISEHNRLYWYRQTLGQGPEFLTYFQNEAQLEKSRLLSDRFSAERPKGSFSTLEIQRTEQGDSAMYLCASSLAQGAWNEQFFGPGTRLTVL.

The genes are TRBV6-5 and TRBJ2-1; 7 nucleotides agree with TRBD2. With 3 bases clipped from V and 4 bases from J, the junction kept 6 bases outside the gene matches. CDR3 length: 15 residues. Germline-derived CDR1 and CDR2 are MNHEY and SVGAGI. The CDR3 here is CASSYGGGRYNEQFF. The CDR3 region has the DNA TGTGCCAGCAGTTATGGGGGAGGGAGGTACAATGAGCAGTTCTTC.

The rearrangement joins TRBV3-1 to TRBJ2-2, with D unresolved. The germline V and J ends were trimmed by 5 bases and 6 bases, with 10 bases remaining between them. The germline V gene encodes CDR1 LGHDT and CDR2 YNNKEL (reference sequence). The CDR3 contains 13 residues. CDR3 sequence: CASSGTRAGELFF. As DNA, the CDR3 is TGTGCCAGCAGCGGCACCCGGGCCGGGGAGCTGTTTTTT. Complete variable domain (other parts from reference TRBV3-1 and TRBJ2-2): DTAVSQTPKYLVTQMGNDKSIKCEQNLGHDTMYWYKQDSKKFLKIMFSYNNKELIINETVPNRFSPKSPDKAHLNLHINSLELGDSAVYFCASSGTRAGELFFGEGSRLTVL.

In this sample, this clonotype turned up a few times. The CDR3 reads CAISEPGADIQYF. CDR3 in DNA: TGTGCCATCAGTGAGCCAGGGGCGGACATTCAGTACTTC. The chain links TRBV10-3 to TRBJ2-4, with D maybe TRBD1 (6 bases). V dropped 2 bases and J dropped 8 bases, with 10 bases sitting between them. From germline, CDR1 is ENHRY and CDR2 SYGVKD. There are 13 residues in the CDR3.

This clonotype has a handful of counts. CDR3 sequence reads: CSVGRNRGRYNEQFF. As DNA, the CDR3 is TGCAGCGTTGGCCGAAACCGCGGGAGATACAATGAGCAGTTCTTC. This chain joins TRBV29-1 and TRBJ2-1, with TRBD2 matching 7 bases. Germline V gene data show CDR1 as SQVTM and CDR2 as ANQGSEA. V dropped 4 bases and J dropped 4; count of bases not matched to a gene: 10. The CDR3 has 15 amino acids.

This clonotype was detected only a few times. This rearrangement joins TRBV28 to TRBJ1-3; 7 nucleotides agree with TRBD1. The CDR3 spans 16 residues. The germline CDR1 and CDR2 sequences are MDHEN and SYDVKM. Trimming at V came to 4 bases and at J to 0 bases, leaving 6 bases not matched to a gene. The CDR3 region is CASSYRGPDSGNTIYF. DNA of the CDR3: TGTGCCAGCAGTTACAGGGGCCCCGACTCTGGAAACACCATATATTTT.

The chain employs TRBV7-2 and TRBJ1-5; TRBD1 matches at 7 bases. The CDR3 contains 15 residues. V shed 5 bases, J shed 7 bases, and the junction held 11 bases outside the gene matches. From germline, CDR1 is SGHTA and CDR2 FQGNSA. The CDR3 DNA follows: TGTGCCAGCAGCCCCGACAGGGAAGGAGTACAGCCCCAGCATTTT. Protein product: CASSPDREGVQPQHF.